This T cell receptor beta chain was recovered during a study of cytomegalovirus exposure and HLA in healthy donors. The length of the CDR3 is 15 residues. Per germline, CDR1 SNHLY and CDR2 FYNNEI. V shed 6 bases, J shed 2 bases, and the junction held 6 bases outside the gene matches. Overall study findings and caveats: In a later analysis, V- and J-gene trimming of beta chains associated with a DCLRE1C missense variant, replicated independently. A later analysis found most CMV-associated TCR beta chains apparently HLA-restricted. Investigators reported 150 to 200 TCR beta chains as tied to cytomegalovirus. Most sequenced TCRs were rare (though some public TCRs occurred in many donors).

Comment on this clone: Its antigen remains unidentified.

It was with 60 Vbeta and 13 Jbeta primers that the PCR ran. Clones were sequenced by immunoSEQ multiplex PCR, and TCRdb holds only the in-frame ones, with some missing. The profile shows around 100,000 clones, 63% of them singletons. The sequencing sample was made of PBMCs. The chain combines TRBV2 with TRBJ2-3; 9 nucleotides agree with TRBD2. This TCR was recovered from a human donor in good health. CDR3 sequence: CASRALAGLTDTQYF. CDR3 sequence (DNA): TGTGCCAGCAGAGCCCTAGCGGGGCTCACAGATACGCAGTATTTT.